The entry that follows covers one TCR beta chain sequence. This sample stems from a study of blood T cell repertoires in COVID-19. About the study: Acute and convalescent COVID-19 samples came from the United States, Italy and Spain. T cells, B-cell-depleted T cells, or PBMCs provided the cDNA or gDNA that served as material.

Original analysis: Quantification of nucleated cells was approximated via reference gene primer amplification. Using immunoSEQ multiplex PCR, the repertoire was profiled, and TCRdb retains in-frame clones only, with some absent. V, J and clone size were drawn from that table, and D and trimming were deduced from the DNA. The data hold about 380,000 clones, with nearly 90% observed a single time. Trimming stripped 10 bases from V and 1 base from J, with 13 bases between. Germline CDR1 is MDHEN and CDR2 is SYDVKM. The CDR3 consists of 13 residues. Sequencing was done on a sample of peripheral blood. V is TRBV28 and J is TRBJ1-1, with a possible D match to TRBD1 (5 bases). This receptor was obtained from a young man with active or convalescent COVID-19. This chain's CDR3 is CAIKGPRNTEAFF. The CDR3 nucleotides read TGTGCCATCAAGGGGCCGCGGAACACTGAAGCTTTCTTT.